This entry describes one TCR beta chain. Germline V CDR1 and CDR2: SEHNR, FQNEAQ (reference sequence). V gave up 4 bases and J gave up 4 bases, with 12 bases separating them. The CDR3 is 14 residues long. Data came from immunoSEQ multiplex PCR; TCRdb stores just in-frame clones and leaves some out. The table records about 100,000 clones, roughly 90% of them present only once. The sample belongs to a study of blood T cell repertoires in COVID-19. The genes are TRBV7-9 and TRBJ2-3; the D gene is possibly TRBD2 (6 bases). The specimen was peripheral blood. This TCR derives from a man aged 30-40 years in a cohort sampled during active COVID-19. This CDR3 reads CASSYDWRADTQYF. Here the CDR3 DNA reads TGTGCCAGCAGCTATGACTGGAGGGCAGATACGCAGTATTTT.